This T cell receptor (beta chain) was captured by sequencing in a study of blood T cell repertoires in COVID-19. Overall study context: T cells, B-cell-depleted T cells, or PBMCs provided the cDNA or gDNA that served as material.

Source study methods: Amplification from reference gene primers served as the basis for estimated nucleated cell counts. Using immunoSEQ multiplex PCR, the repertoire was profiled, and TCRdb retains in-frame clones only, with some absent. The D gene and trimming were derived from the DNA, and the V and J assignments and clone size from that table. The table shows 150,000 to 200,000 clones, with approximately 90% occurring only once. CDR1 is ENHRY, CDR2 SYGVKD, per germline. The CDR3 loop spans 15 amino acids. With V trimmed by 0 bases and J by 5 bases, 3 bases remained unmatched. Followed longitudinally, the Seattle patients had been enrolled during active infection.

Input material: peripheral blood. The chain has TRBV10-3 and TRBJ2-7; TRBD1 agrees at 11 bases. The TCR sequence derives from a woman in her 70s with COVID-19, enrolled during active disease. CDR3: CAISESGTGGNEQYF. DNA for the CDR3: TGTGCCATCAGTGAGTCTGGGACAGGGGGTAACGAGCAGTACTTC.